Listed here are 32 T cell receptor beta chains from one sample, sequenced in a study of response to subunit inactivated influenza vaccine. One entry per CDR3 protein, called by TCRdb with MiXCR from the RT-PCR reads. The sample carries roughly 570,000 distinct CDR3 sequences, roughly 15% recorded once. The sample here was PBMCs from blood, taken 11 to 12 days after vaccination. These receptors came from a man aged 45 to 65 who received an inactivated influenza vaccine.

The chain carries TRBV4-1 and TRBJ2-2, with D maybe TRBD2 (6 bases). Germline CDR1 reads MGHRA; CDR2 reads YSYEKL. This CDR3 is built from 16 residues. Trimming stripped 4 bases from V and 9 bases from J, with 21 bases between. CDR3 sequence (DNA): TGCGCCAGCAGCCCCCCTCAGGACGGGAGCCGCCGGGAGCTGTTTTTT. Encoded protein: CASSPPQDGSRRELFF.

The chain joins TRBV12-3 or TRBV12-4 to TRBJ2-1, with D perhaps matching TRBD1 (6 bases). CDR3 size: 15 residues. V was shortened by 5 bases and J by 5 bases, with 16 bases between the two germline ends. The CDR3 is CASSIRGTLNNEQFF. CDR3 DNA: TGTGCCAGCAGTATTCGAGGGACATTAAACAATGAGCAGTTCTTC.

A few counts support this clonotype. This rearrangement joins TRBV7-2 to TRBJ2-7; D could derive from TRBD1 or TRBD2 (5 bases each). The germline V gene encodes CDR1 SGHTA and CDR2 FQGNSA. Trimming shortened V by 1 base and J by 6 bases, and 16 bases separated the two germline ends. This CDR3 has 15 residues. The CDR3 is CASSLDRGRVGEQYF. CDR3 DNA sequence: TGTGCCAGCAGCTTAGATCGGGGCAGGGTCGGCGAGCAGTACTTC.

This clonotype appeared a few times. This rearrangement joins TRBV6-5 to TRBJ2-7; D remains unclear. V was shortened by 1 base and J by 0 bases, with 7 bases between the two germline ends. This CDR3 contains 14 residues. Germline CDR1 and CDR2: MNHEY and SVGAGI. CDR3 sequence: CASSYFPSSYEQYF. Written as DNA, the CDR3 is TGTGCCAGCAGTTACTTCCCGAGCTCCTACGAGCAGTACTTC.

This clonotype was seen at least ten times. The rearrangement links TRBV5-1 to TRBJ1-3; the D is unclear. V lost 0 bases and J lost 0, with 7 bases in between. CDR1 and CDR2 (germline): SGHRS, YFSETQ. The CDR3 covers 15 residues. CDR3 region: CASSLGAGSGNTIYF. In DNA, the CDR3 is TGCGCCAGCAGCTTGGGGGCAGGCTCTGGAAACACCATATATTTT.

This clonotype was counted between two and nine times. V is TRBV5-1 and J is TRBJ2-2; D possibly corresponds to TRBD2 (6 bases). The CDR3 spans 15 residues. The germline V and J ends were trimmed by 0 bases and 7 bases, with 13 bases remaining between them. Germline V gene lookup returns CDR1 SGHRS and CDR2 YFSETQ. CDR3 DNA sequence: TGCGCCAGCAGCTTGGACGGAGGGCCTTACGGGGAGCTGTTTTTT. Its protein product is CASSLDGGPYGELFF.

About this clonotype itself: A read error may be the cause here, since a much bigger clone is one base away. The CDR3 sequence: CTSSSRLAGSTDTQYF. The CDR3, as DNA: TGTACCAGCAGCTCTCGACTAGCGGGGAGCACAGATACGCAGTATTTT. The chain carries TRBV5-4 and TRBJ2-3; TRBD2 aligns across 11 bases. Germline V lookup: CDR1 SGHNT, CDR2 YYREEE (reference sequence). The CDR3 totals 16 residues.

There are a few counts of this clonotype. CDR3 sequence: CSAAGQGAHEQYF. In DNA form, the CDR3 reads TGCAGTGCCGCGGGACAGGGGGCCCACGAGCAGTACTTC. V and J are TRBV20-1 and TRBJ2-7, with TRBD1 identical over 12 bases. The CDR3 has 13 residues. The ends lost 6 bases at V and 5 bases at J; junction bases unmatched: 5. Germline-derived CDR1 and CDR2 are DFQATT and SNEGSKA (reference sequence).

This chain uses TRBV5-1 with TRBJ1-1, with D possibly TRBD1 on 6 matching bases. Trimming removed 4 bases from V and 3 bases from J, with 16 bases in between. Per germline, CDR1 SGHRS and CDR2 YFSETQ. The length of the CDR3 is 15 residues. Here the CDR3 reads CASSPGVGAYTEAFF. CDR3 coding DNA: TGCGCCAGCAGCCCAGGCGTGGGGGCGTACACTGAAGCTTTCTTT.

There are many counts of this clonotype. The chain links TRBV7-8 to TRBJ2-2; D gene ambiguous. The germline gives CDR1 SGHVS, CDR2 FQNEAQ. The CDR3 runs to 14 residues. Trimming pared 3 bases from V and 5 bases from J, leaving 10 bases between. The CDR3 bases are TGTGCCAGCAGCTTCCCGCAGAGAACCGGGGAGCTGTTTTTT. It codes for CASSFPQRTGELFF.

In its sample, this clonotype was seen many times. This chain uses TRBV9 with TRBJ2-2; D is perhaps TRBD2 (6 bases). Germline CDR1 is SGDLS and CDR2 is YYNGEE. Trimming shortened V by 0 bases and J by 6 bases, and 9 bases separated the two germline ends. CDR3 size: 14 residues. CDR3 residues: CASSVEPGAGELFF. CDR3 bases: TGTGCCAGCAGCGTAGAGCCGGGGGCCGGGGAGCTGTTTTTT.

A few counts support this clonotype. The chain combines TRBV12-3 or TRBV12-4 with TRBJ2-3; 14 bases are shared with TRBD2. This CDR3 is built from 17 residues. Trimming cost V 6 bases and J 6 bases; bases outside gene matches: 11. The CDR3 is CASSQDGTSGRVDTQYF. For the CDR3, the DNA is TGTGCCAGCAGCCAAGACGGGACTAGCGGGAGAGTGGATACGCAGTATTTT.

This clonotype has just a few counts. This rearrangement joins TRBV10-3 to TRBJ1-5, with 10 bases matching TRBD1. From germline, CDR1 is ENHRY and CDR2 SYGVKD. With 4 bases clipped from V and 0 bases from J, the junction kept 9 bases outside the gene matches. The CDR3 sequence is 18 residues long. Written as DNA, the CDR3 is TGTGCCATCAGTGGAGGGGACAGGGGCCAAACTAGCAATCAGCCCCAGCATTTT. Its translation: CAISGGDRGQTSNQPQHF.

This clonotype was counted between two and nine times. The chain employs TRBV12-3 or TRBV12-4 and TRBJ2-1; TRBD1 matches 8 bases. V shed 3 bases, J shed 3 bases, and the junction held 1 base outside the gene matches. The CDR3 is made up of 14 amino acids. CDR3 in amino acids: CASSLDRVYNEQFF. DNA of the CDR3: TGTGCCAGCAGTTTGGACAGGGTCTACAATGAGCAGTTCTTC.

This clonotype was counted only a few times. The CDR3 nucleotides are TGCGCCAGCAGCGCGGACAGGGGGGGCTATGGCTACACCTTC. Encoded protein: CASSADRGGYGYTF. The chain couples TRBV5-1 to TRBJ1-2; 10 bases fit TRBD1. The CDR3 is 14 residues long. The ends lost 4 bases at V and 4 bases at J; junction bases unmatched: 4. CDR1 and CDR2 from the germline V gene are SGHRS and YFSETQ.

This clonotype was seen a handful of times. The V and J genes are TRBV9 and TRBJ2-2; 8 positions match TRBD1. V shed 1 base and J 3 bases; nucleotides not matched to a gene: 5. Germline V gene lookup returns CDR1 SGDLS and CDR2 YYNGEE. The CDR3 extends over 16 amino acids. Written as DNA, the CDR3 is TGTGCCAGCAGCGTATCAGGGGGCCTTTACACCGGGGAGCTGTTTTTT. It specifies CASSVSGGLYTGELFF. Variable domain in full (rest from reference TRBV9 and TRBJ2-2): DSGVTQTPKHLITATGQRVTLRCSPRSGDLSVYWYQQSLDQGLQFLIQYYNGEERAKGNILERFSAQQFPDLHSELNLSSLELGDSALYFCASSVSGGLYTGELFFGEGSRLTVL.

This clonotype was seen more than once but under ten times. J is TRBJ2-1 and V is TRBV11-2; TRBD2 might be the D (6 bases). The CDR3 is 14 residues long. Germline V gene data show CDR1 as SGHAT and CDR2 as FQNNGV. V gave up 2 bases and J gave up 7 bases, with 12 bases separating them. CDR3 protein: CASSLSSLANEQFF. In DNA form, the CDR3 reads TGTGCCAGCAGCTTAAGTTCCCTAGCGAATGAGCAGTTCTTC.

This chain joins TRBV4-1 and TRBJ2-1; possible D gene TRBD1, 5 bases. With 4 bases removed from V and 7 bases from J, the gap between germline ends came to 17 bases. The germline CDR1 and CDR2 sequences are MGHRA and YSYEKL. CDR3 length equals 15 residues. As DNA, the CDR3 is TGCGCCAGCAGCCTCCCCGGCCACAGGACAAATGAGCAGTTCTTC. Amino acids: CASSLPGHRTNEQFF.

The CDR3 DNA reads as TGCGCCAGCAGCTTGGCGGACAGGGGCGATACGCAGTATTTT. Translated: CASSLADRGDTQYF. The chain uses TRBV5-1 and TRBJ2-3; 9 nucleotides align to TRBD1. The ends lost 0 bases at V and 6 bases at J; junction bases unmatched: 2. The CDR3 totals 14 residues. Germline-derived CDR1 and CDR2 are SGHRS and YFSETQ.

This chain uses TRBV7-9 with TRBJ2-5; D gene ambiguous. The V gene's germline CDR1 is SEHNR and CDR2 FQNEAQ (reference sequence). Deletions cut 0 bases from V and 5 bases from J, with 13 bases between. The CDR3 is made up of 15 amino acids. The DNA for the CDR3 is TGTGCCAGCAGCTTAGCCGGCCCCTTGGGCGAGACCCAGTACTTC. This gives the protein CASSLAGPLGETQYF.

This clonotype was counted between two and nine times. V usage is TRBV28 and J usage is TRBJ2-7, with no clear D. The CDR3 sequence is 13 residues long. V lost 4 bases, J lost 1 base, and 8 bases lay in between. Germline CDR1 MDHEN, CDR2 SYDVKM. This chain's CDR3 is CASSYWGSYEQYF. In DNA form, the CDR3 reads TGTGCCAGCAGTTACTGGGGATCCTACGAGCAGTACTTC.

The rearrangement joins TRBV29-1 to TRBJ2-1; D uncertain. There are 13 residues in the CDR3. Germline loops: CDR1 SQVTM, CDR2 ANQGSEA. The ends were cut back, 3 bases at V and 5 bases at J, with 11 bases in the middle. The DNA for the CDR3 is TGCAGCGTTGACGGTCAGGTGAACAATGAGCAGTTCTTC. Its protein product is CSVDGQVNNEQFF.

This clonotype was seen a handful of times. The genes are TRBV29-1 and TRBJ1-1; 8 bases map to TRBD1. Germline CDR1 SQVTM, CDR2 ANQGSEA. Trimming cost V 6 bases and J 0 bases; bases outside gene matches: 6. This CDR3 is built from 14 residues. The CDR3 protein is CSVGTGEMNTEAFF. The CDR3, as DNA: TGCAGCGTGGGGACAGGCGAAATGAACACTGAAGCTTTCTTT.

In its sample, this clonotype was seen many times. V and J are TRBV7-6 and TRBJ2-7; 10 nucleotides line up with TRBD1. The CDR3 covers 16 residues. With V trimmed by 1 base and J by 4 bases, 7 bases remained unmatched. Per the germline V gene, CDR1 is SGHVS and CDR2 is FNYEAQ. In nucleotides, the CDR3 is TGTGCCAGCAGCTTAGAGGGACAGGGGACTGGTTACGAGCAGTACTTC. This gives the protein CASSLEGQGTGYEQYF. Filled out from reference TRBV7-6 and TRBJ2-7, the complete variable domain reads GAGVSQSPRYKVTKRGQDVALRCDPISGHVSLYWYRQALGQGPEFLTYFNYEAQQDKSGLPNDRFSAERPEGSISTLTIQRTEQRDSAMYRCASSLEGQGTGYEQYFGPGTRLTVT.

This clonotype turned up a few times. V is TRBV7-2 and J is TRBJ2-6; D possibly corresponds to TRBD1 (5 bases). From germline, CDR1 is SGHTA and CDR2 FQGNSA. The V and J ends lost 7 bases and 2 bases respectively, with 12 bases between them. This CDR3 region has 15 residues. The CDR3 region is CASKGIRAGANVLTF. In DNA, the CDR3 is TGTGCCAGCAAGGGAATCAGGGCTGGGGCCAACGTCCTGACTTTC.

The chain has TRBV4-2 and TRBJ1-2; no clear D gene. The V and J ends lost 1 base and 6 bases respectively, with 9 bases between them. The germline V gene has CDR1 LGHNA and CDR2 YNFKEQ. This CDR3 comprises 13 residues. The CDR3 spells CASSQGTRDGYTF. In DNA form, the CDR3 reads TGTGCCAGCAGCCAAGGAACAAGGGATGGCTACACCTTC.

The chain is built from TRBV29-1 and TRBJ2-2; no clear D. CDR1 SQVTM and CDR2 ANQGSEA come from the germline V gene. This CDR3 has 13 residues. The germline V and J ends were trimmed by 4 bases and 1 base, with 7 bases remaining between them. The CDR3 sequence is CSVGLVNTGELFF. Written as DNA, the CDR3 is TGCAGCGTTGGGTTAGTGAACACCGGGGAGCTGTTTTTT.

V is TRBV3-1 and J is TRBJ2-3, with 9 bases fitting TRBD1. Germline CDR1 and CDR2: LGHDT and YNNKEL (reference sequence). J gave up 5 bases and V 4 bases, and 13 bases lay outside the gene matches. This CDR3 has 17 amino acids. The CDR3: CASSLSAVTGGVDTQYF. The CDR3 region has the DNA TGTGCCAGCAGCCTTTCAGCAGTGACAGGGGGAGTAGATACGCAGTATTTT.

This clonotype was seen ten or more times. This rearrangement joins TRBV5-1 to TRBJ1-1; D uncertain. This CDR3 is built from 15 residues. The germline V and J ends were trimmed by 2 bases and 4 bases, with 15 bases remaining between them. CDR1 is SGHRS, CDR2 YFSETQ, per germline. For the CDR3, the DNA is TGCGCCAGCAGCTTCGGACCCAGCTCGGGCACTGAAGCTTTCTTT. It translates to CASSFGPSSGTEAFF.

This chain connects TRBV7-6 to TRBJ1-4, with D perhaps matching TRBD1 (5 bases). Trimming left V 5 bases short and J 8 bases short, with 12 bases between. Germline loops: CDR1 SGHVS, CDR2 FNYEAQ. This CDR3 has 13 amino acids. The DNA for the CDR3 is TGTGCCAGCAGCCACAGGACGGACGAAAAACTGTTTTTT. This codes for CASSHRTDEKLFF.

The rearrangement uses TRBV6-4 and TRBJ1-1; D ambiguous. From germline, CDR1 is MRHNA and CDR2 SNTAGT. V was pared by 0 bases and J by 2 bases, with 4 bases between. This CDR3 spans 13 amino acids. As DNA, the CDR3 is TGTGCCAGCAGTGACTCGGACAACACTGAAGCTTTCTTT. Residues: CASSDSDNTEAFF.

V usage is TRBV14 and J usage is TRBJ2-5; the match to TRBD2 covers 7 bases. Germline values: CDR1 SGHDN, CDR2 FVKESK. V gave up 0 bases and J gave up 1 base; unmatched junction bases: 11. The CDR3 length is 18 residues. CDR3 DNA sequence: TGTGCCAGCAGCCAAGAGAGGGTCGTCTGGGGGGGCCAAGAGACCCAGTACTTC. It is translated as CASSQERVVWGGQETQYF.